This T cell receptor beta chain emerged from a study of cytomegalovirus exposure and HLA in healthy donors. Overall study: As an earlier analysis found, 180 million or so T cells yielded 90 million to 140 million unique TCR beta sequences. Notes on the study in general: The authors listed 150 to 200 TCR beta chains as cytomegalovirus-associated.

About this clone: The antigen remains undetermined.

PCR involved 60 Vbeta and 13 Jbeta primers. Per the authors' pipeline: A later analysis tallied tens of millions of unique TCR beta chains, 8.5 million to 11 million of them shared. Some clones are missing from TCRdb's copy, which holds only in-frame ones; the method was immunoSEQ multiplex PCR. That table is the source of V, J and clone size, and D and trimming were worked out from the DNA. The table shows some 87,000 clones, with 70% to 85% occurring only once. Per the germline V gene, CDR1 is SQVTM and CDR2 is ANQGSEA. The CDR3 is 15 residues long. After removal of 7 bases from V and 4 bases from J, the junction contained 10 bases not matched to a gene.

Source material: PBMCs. This sequence originates from a man aged 30 to 45 in good health and CMV-seronegative. The J gene is TRBJ2-2, the V gene TRBV29-1, with 9 bases that match TRBD1. The CDR3 coding sequence is TGCAGCGCCAAAGGGGGACAGGGAGCCACCGGGGAGCTGTTTTTT. Translating it yields CSAKGGQGATGELFF.